This T cell receptor beta chain was recorded in a study of T-cell reconstitution after alpha-beta-depleted transplantation in children. The CDR3 runs 16 residues. Germline V lookup: CDR1 SQVTM, CDR2 ANQGSEA. Trimming pared 2 bases from V and 5 bases from J, leaving 21 bases between. This sample's TCRbeta library carried unique molecular identifier barcodes. TCRdb re-analysed the PCR reads in MiXCR, keeping a single row per CDR3 protein. Here the sample spans 120,000 to 150,000 distinct CDR3 sequences, about 9% being singletons. General observations from the study: About two months after transplant, alpha-beta T cells reportedly came from several hundred expanded graft clones. Some patients showed high day-60 TCRbeta diversity, which derived from surviving recipient T cells and thymic progenitors. T-cell numbers and diversity, one year after transplant, stemmed largely from T cells that were newly produced.

As for this clonotype: Antigen: not known.

The sequence derives from a female patient under 10 years old who had a stem cell transplant for congenital amegakaryocytic thrombocytopenia, so the T cells may come from the graft donor. The chain links TRBV29-1 to TRBJ1-1, with a weak D call TRBD1 (5 bases). The material was PBMCs, mostly from graft donor cells, obtained 180 days after TCRalphabeta/CD19-depleted stem cell transplant. CDR3 residues: CSVESTPIGTWTEAFF. The CDR3, as DNA: TGCAGCGTTGAAAGCACCCCAATAGGGACTTGGACTGAAGCTTTCTTT. Full variable domain (outside the CDR3, taken from reference TRBV29-1 and TRBJ1-1): SAVISQKPSRDICQRGTSLTIQCQVDSQVTMMFWYRQQPGQSLTLIATANQGSEATYESGFVIDKFPISRPNLTFSTLTVSNMSPEDSSIYLCSVESTPIGTWTEAFFGQGTRLTVV.